The T cell receptor beta chain under discussion was sequenced for a study of OX40 agonist ivuxolimab in advanced cancers. As for the study in general: Age averaged roughly 60 years (range about 23 to 80), and approximately 80% were male. Three partial responders included one hepatocellular carcinoma patient and two cutaneous melanoma patients. General observations from the study: Compared with CD4+, CD8+ T cells on average had more expanded clones.

The protocol was immunoSEQ multiplex PCR, while the TCRdb copy is restricted to in-frame clones and leaves out a portion. The sample contains about 95,000 clones, 70% to 90% of which appear only once. Trimming stripped 6 bases from V and 2 bases from J, with 15 bases between. This CDR3 contains 15 residues. The germline V gene encodes CDR1 MDHEN and CDR2 SYDVKM. To note about this clone: Antigen: not known.

This specimen consisted of CD4+ or CD8+ T cells sorted from blood, obtained in a trial of the OX40 agonist ivuxolimab. This chain uses TRBV28 with TRBJ2-3; maybe TRBD2 (5 bases). The TCR comes from an adult with an advanced solid tumor such as melanoma, head and neck, liver or kidney cancer. DNA of the CDR3: TGTGCCAGCAGCCCCCGGCGGACTTACACAGATACGCAGTATTTT. It codes for CASSPRRTYTDTQYF.